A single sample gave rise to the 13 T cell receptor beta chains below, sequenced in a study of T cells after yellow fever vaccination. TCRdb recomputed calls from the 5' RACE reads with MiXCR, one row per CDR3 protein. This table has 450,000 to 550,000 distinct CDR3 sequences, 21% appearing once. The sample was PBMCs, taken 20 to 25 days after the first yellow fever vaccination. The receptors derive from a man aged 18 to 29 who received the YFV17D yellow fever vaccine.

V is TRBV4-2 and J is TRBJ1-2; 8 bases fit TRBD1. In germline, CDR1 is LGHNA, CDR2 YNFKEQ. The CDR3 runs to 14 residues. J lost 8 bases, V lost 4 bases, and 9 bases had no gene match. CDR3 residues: CASSLRSDRDGYTF. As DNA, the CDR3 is TGTGCCAGCAGCCTCCGCTCGGACAGGGACGGCTACACCTTC.

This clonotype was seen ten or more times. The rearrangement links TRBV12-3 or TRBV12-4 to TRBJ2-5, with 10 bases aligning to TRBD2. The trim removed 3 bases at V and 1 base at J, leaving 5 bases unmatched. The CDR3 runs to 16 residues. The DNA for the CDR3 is TGTGCCAGCAGTTTTGGCGTAGCGGGGGGCCAAGAGACCCAGTACTTC. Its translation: CASSFGVAGGQETQYF.

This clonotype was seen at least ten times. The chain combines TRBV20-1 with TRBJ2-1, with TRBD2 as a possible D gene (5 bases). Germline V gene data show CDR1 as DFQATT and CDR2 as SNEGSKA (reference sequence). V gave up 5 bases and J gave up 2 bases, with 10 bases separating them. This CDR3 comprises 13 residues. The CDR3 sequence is CSASGVPYNEQFF. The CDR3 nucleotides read TGCAGTGCTTCCGGGGTTCCCTACAATGAGCAGTTCTTC.

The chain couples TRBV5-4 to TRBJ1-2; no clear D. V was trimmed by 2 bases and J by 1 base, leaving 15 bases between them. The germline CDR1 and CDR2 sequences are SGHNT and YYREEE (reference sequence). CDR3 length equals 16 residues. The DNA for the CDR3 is TGTGCCAGCAGCTTATTAGTAGTTGGCTTTAACTATGGCTACACCTTC. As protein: CASSLLVVGFNYGYTF.

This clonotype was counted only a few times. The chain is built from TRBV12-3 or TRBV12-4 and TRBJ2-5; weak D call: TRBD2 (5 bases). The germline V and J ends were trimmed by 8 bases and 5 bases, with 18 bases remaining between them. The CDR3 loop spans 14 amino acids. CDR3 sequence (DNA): TGTGCCAGCCGAGATCGAGGGATGCGGGAGACCCAGTACTTC. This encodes CASRDRGMRETQYF.

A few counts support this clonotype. The CDR3 is CASSLDSTSDTQYF. The CDR3 DNA is TGTGCCAGCAGCTTAGACTCGACTTCCGATACGCAGTATTTT. The chain is built from TRBV7-2 and TRBJ2-3; the D is unclear. Looked up from germline, CDR1 is SGHTA and CDR2 is FQGNSA. There are 14 residues in the CDR3. Trimming shortened V by 1 base and J by 6 bases, and 11 bases separated the two germline ends.

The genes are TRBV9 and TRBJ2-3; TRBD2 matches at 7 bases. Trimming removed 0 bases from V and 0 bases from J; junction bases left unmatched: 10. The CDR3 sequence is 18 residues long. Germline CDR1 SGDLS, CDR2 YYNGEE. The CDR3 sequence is CASSVAAAGVSSTDTQYF. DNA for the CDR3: TGTGCCAGCAGCGTAGCAGCGGCGGGGGTGTCGAGCACAGATACGCAGTATTTT.

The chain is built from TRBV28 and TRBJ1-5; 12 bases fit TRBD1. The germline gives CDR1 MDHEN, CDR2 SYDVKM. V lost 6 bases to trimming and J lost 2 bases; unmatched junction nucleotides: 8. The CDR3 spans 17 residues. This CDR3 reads CASSRGTGGEGNQPQHF. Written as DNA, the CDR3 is TGTGCCAGCAGCCGCGGGACAGGGGGCGAGGGCAATCAGCCCCAGCATTTT.

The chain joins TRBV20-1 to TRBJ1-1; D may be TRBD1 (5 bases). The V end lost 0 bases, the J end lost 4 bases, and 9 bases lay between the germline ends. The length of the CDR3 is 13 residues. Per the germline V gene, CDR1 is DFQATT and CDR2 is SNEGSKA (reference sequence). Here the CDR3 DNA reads TGCAGTGCTAGAGATGGGGGTTTCACTGAAGCTTTCTTT. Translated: CSARDGGFTEAFF.

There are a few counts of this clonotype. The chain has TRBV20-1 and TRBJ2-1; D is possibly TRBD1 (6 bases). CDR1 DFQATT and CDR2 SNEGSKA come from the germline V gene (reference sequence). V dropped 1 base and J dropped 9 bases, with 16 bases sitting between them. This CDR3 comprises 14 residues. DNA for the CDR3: TGCAGTGCTAGAGTAGGGACACTTTGGGTTGAGCAGTTCTTC. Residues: CSARVGTLWVEQFF.

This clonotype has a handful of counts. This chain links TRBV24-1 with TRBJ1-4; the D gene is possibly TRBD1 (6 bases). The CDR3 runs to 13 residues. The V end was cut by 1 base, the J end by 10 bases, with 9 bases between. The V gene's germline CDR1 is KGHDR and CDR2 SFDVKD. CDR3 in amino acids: CATSDFLGGKLFF. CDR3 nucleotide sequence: TGTGCCACCAGTGATTTTTTAGGGGGAAAACTGTTTTTT.

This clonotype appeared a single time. Written as DNA, the CDR3 is TGTGCCAGCAGCTTAGGCCCGGGAGGGACCCAGTACTTC. This sequence encodes CASSLGPGGTQYF. The rearrangement joins TRBV7-2 to TRBJ2-5; 7 bases align to TRBD2. The CDR3 has 13 residues. Trimming at V came to 1 base and at J to 7 bases, leaving 3 bases not matched to a gene. In germline, CDR1 is SGHTA, CDR2 FQGNSA.

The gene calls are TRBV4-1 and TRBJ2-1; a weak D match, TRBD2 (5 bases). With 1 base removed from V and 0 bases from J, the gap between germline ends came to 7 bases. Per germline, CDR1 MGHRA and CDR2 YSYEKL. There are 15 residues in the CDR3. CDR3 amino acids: CASSQGAGSYNEQFF. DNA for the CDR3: TGCGCCAGCAGCCAAGGGGCGGGCTCCTACAATGAGCAGTTCTTC.